The clone carrying this T cell receptor (beta chain) has only a few counts. What it binds is unknown. The junction differs from germline at one of its ends, possibly a read error. This sample was included in a study of beta chain features in type 1 diabetes. About the research overall: Examination of sorted cells across all samples involved around 98 million cells.

Whole-study findings and limits: For TCRB rearrangement, an influence of HLA type remained unresolved here. Amplification by PCR could prefer shorter templates, with the same effect in patients and controls. Type 1 diabetes patients showed a moderate but significant shortening of TCRB CDR3s in all four CD4+ subsets.

One heparinised blood draw, averaging approximately 120 mL, came from each donor. The whole isolated RNA underwent reverse transcription, so sequencing captured expressed TCRB transcripts. The assay was immunoSEQ multiplex PCR, and TCRdb's table has in-frame clones only and misses some. Among around 710,000 clones listed, 12% were seen once. Sequenced material: naive CD4+ T cells from blood. The sequence was collected from a man aged 25-45 years with type 1 diabetes.

The CDR3 loop reads CASSRQGYTF. The DNA of the CDR3 is TGTGCCAGCAGCCGCCAGGGCTATACCTTC. The chain couples TRBV14 to TRBJ1-2; D is perhaps TRBD1 (5 bases). Per the germline V gene, CDR1 is SGHDN and CDR2 is FVKESK. CDR3 length: 10 residues.